The T cell receptor (beta chain) described here comes from a study of human T cells and chemical hapten exposure. TCRdb ran MiXCR on the RACE reads and lists one entry per CDR3 protein. Of about 160,000 distinct CDR3 sequences listed, around a quarter were seen once; the top ten hold about 2%. V trimming: 0 bases; J trimming: 1 base; junction bases outside the gene matches: 11. Germline CDR1 is SGHTA and CDR2 is FQGNSA. CDR3 length: 19 residues. Time point defined: patch test 3, about 24 weeks after DPC sensitization. The treatment here: therapeutic diphenylcyclopropenone sensitization with weekly scalp DPC.

V usage is TRBV7-2 and J usage is TRBJ2-5, with TRBD2 matching 10 bases. The TCR originated in a woman aged 18-29 years with alopecia areata. Some clones in this sample may be carry-over from other donors' samples. The material sequenced was whole blood, taken in connection with sensitization to the hapten diphenylcyclopropenone (DPC). CDR3 region: CASSLALGLAGEIQETQYF. As DNA, the CDR3 is TGTGCCAGCAGCTTAGCCCTGGGGCTAGCGGGGGAAATCCAAGAGACCCAGTACTTC.